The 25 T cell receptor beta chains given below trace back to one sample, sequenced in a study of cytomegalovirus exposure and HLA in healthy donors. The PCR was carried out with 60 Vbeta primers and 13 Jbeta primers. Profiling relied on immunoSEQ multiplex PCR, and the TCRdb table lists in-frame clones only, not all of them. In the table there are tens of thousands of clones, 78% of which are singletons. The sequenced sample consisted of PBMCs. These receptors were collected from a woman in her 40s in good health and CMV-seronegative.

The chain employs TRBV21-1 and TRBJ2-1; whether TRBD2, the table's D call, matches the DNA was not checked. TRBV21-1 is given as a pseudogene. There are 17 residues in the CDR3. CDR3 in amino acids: CAAQSILQRENVNEQFF. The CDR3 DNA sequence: TGTGCCGCACAATCAATTTTGCAGCGGGAGAATGTAAATGAGCAGTTCTTC.

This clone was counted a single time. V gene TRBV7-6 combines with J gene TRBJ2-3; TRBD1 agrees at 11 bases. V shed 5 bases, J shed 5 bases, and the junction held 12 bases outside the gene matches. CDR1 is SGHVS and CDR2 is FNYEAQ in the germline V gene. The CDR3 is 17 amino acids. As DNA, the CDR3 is TGTGCCAGCAGCCTGGGCCGGACAGGGGGCATGATAGATACGCAGTATTTT. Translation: CASSLGRTGGMIDTQYF.

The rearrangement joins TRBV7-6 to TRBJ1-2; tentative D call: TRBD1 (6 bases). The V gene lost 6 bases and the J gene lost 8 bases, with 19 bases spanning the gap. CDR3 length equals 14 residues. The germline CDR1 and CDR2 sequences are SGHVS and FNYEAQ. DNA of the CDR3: TGTGCCAGCAGGGACCTCTACCGGGACAACGGCTACACCTTC. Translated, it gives CASRDLYRDNGYTF.

For the CDR3, the DNA is TGTGCCTGGAGTCAGGGACAGCGATACAATCAGCCCCAGCATTTT. It yields the protein CAWSQGQRYNQPQHF. The chain uses TRBV30 and TRBJ1-5; 7 bases align to TRBD1. Germline CDR1 and CDR2: GTSNPN and SVGIG (reference sequence). J lost 3 bases, V lost 2 bases, and 7 bases had no gene match. The CDR3 loop spans 15 amino acids.

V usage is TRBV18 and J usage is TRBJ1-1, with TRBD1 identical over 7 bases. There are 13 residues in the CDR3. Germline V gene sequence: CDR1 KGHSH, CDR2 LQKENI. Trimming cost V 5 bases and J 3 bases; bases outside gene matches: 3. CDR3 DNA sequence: TGTGCCAGCTCAACTACAGGGGACACTGAAGCTTTCTTT. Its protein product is CASSTTGDTEAFF. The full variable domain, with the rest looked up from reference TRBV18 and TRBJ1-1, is NAGVMQNPRHLVRRRGQEARLRCSPMKGHSHVYWYRQLPEEGLKFMVYLQKENIIDESGMPKERFSAEFPKEGPSILRIQQVVRGDSAAYFCASSTTGDTEAFFGQGTRLTVV.

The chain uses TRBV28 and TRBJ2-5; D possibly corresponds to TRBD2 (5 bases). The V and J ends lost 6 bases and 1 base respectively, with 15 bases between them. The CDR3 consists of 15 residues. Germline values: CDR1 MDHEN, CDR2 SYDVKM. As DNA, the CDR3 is TGTGCCAGCAGCAAATTACTAGGAGGCCAAGAGACCCAGTACTTC. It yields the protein CASSKLLGGQETQYF.

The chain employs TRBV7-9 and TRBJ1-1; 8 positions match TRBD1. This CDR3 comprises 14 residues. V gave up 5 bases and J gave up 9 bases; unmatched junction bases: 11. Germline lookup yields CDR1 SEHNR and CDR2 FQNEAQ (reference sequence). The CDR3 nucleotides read TGTGCCAGCAGCGCACAGGGGGGATCGGGCAAAGCTTTCTTT. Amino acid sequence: CASSAQGGSGKAFF.

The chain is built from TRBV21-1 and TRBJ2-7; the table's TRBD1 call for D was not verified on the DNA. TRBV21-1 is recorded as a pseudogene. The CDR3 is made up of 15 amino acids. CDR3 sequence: CASSKEAGFVYEQYF. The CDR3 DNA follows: TGTGCCAGCAGCAAAGAAGCAGGGTTTGTGTACGAGCAGTACTTC.

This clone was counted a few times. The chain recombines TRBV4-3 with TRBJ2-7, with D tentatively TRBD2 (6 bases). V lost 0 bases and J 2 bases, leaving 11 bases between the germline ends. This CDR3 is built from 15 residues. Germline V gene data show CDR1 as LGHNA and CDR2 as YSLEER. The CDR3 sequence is CASSQDPGVTYEQYF. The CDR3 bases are TGCGCCAGCAGCCAAGATCCGGGGGTCACCTACGAGCAGTACTTC.

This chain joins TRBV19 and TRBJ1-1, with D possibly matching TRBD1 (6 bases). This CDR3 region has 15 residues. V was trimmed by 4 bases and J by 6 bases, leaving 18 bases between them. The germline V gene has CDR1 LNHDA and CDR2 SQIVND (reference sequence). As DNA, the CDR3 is TGTGCCAGTAGTAGTCCGGGGGGCCCTGGGGCTGAAGCTTTCTTT. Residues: CASSSPGGPGAEAFF. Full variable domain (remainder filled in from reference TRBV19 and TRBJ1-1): DGGITQSPKYLFRKEGQNVTLSCEQNLNHDAMYWYRQDPGQGLRLIYYSQIVNDFQKGDIAEGYSVSREKKESFPLTVTSAQKNPTAFYLCASSSPGGPGAEAFFGQGTRLTVV.

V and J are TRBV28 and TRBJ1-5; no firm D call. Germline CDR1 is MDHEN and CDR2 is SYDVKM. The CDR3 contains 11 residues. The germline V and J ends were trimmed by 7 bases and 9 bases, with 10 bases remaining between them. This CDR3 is CASTGPGPQHF. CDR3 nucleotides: TGTGCCAGCACCGGTCCGGGGCCCCAGCATTTT.

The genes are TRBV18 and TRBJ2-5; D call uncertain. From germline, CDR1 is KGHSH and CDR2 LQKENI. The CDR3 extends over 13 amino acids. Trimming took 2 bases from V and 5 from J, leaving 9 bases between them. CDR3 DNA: TGTGCCAGCTCACCAGGGCGCCGGGAGACCCAGTACTTC. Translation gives CASSPGRRETQYF.

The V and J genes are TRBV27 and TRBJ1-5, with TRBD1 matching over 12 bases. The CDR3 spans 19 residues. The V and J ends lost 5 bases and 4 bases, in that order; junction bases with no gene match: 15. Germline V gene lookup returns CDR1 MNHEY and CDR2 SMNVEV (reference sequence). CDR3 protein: CASSTLGTGGAYRNQPQHF. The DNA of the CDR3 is TGTGCCAGCAGTACCCTTGGGACAGGGGGCGCGTATCGGAATCAGCCCCAGCATTTT.

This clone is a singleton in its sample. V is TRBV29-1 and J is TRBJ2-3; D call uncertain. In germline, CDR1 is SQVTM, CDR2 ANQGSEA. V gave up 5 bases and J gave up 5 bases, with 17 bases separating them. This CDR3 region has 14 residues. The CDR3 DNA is TGCAGCGTTTCGGTCGTCGCCGGGTTAGATACGCAGTATTTT. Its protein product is CSVSVVAGLDTQYF.

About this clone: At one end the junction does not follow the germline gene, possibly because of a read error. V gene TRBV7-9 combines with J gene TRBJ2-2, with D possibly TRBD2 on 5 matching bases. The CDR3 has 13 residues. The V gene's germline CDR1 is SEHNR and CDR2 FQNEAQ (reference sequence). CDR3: CASSLDAPGELFF. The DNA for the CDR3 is TGTGCCAGCAGCTTAGATGCGCCCGGGGAACTGTTTTTT.

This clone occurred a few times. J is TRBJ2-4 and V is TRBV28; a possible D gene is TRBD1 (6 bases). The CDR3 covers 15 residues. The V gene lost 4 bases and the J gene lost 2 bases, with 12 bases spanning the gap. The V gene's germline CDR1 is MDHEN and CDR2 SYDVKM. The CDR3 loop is CASSSPGDSKNIQYF. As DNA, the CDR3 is TGTGCCAGCAGTTCTCCAGGGGATTCCAAAAACATTCAGTACTTC.

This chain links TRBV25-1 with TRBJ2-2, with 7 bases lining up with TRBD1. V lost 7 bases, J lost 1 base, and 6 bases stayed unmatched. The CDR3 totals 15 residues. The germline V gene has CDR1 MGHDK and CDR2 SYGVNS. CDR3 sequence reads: CASMGDRQNTGELFF. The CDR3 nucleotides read TGTGCCAGCATGGGGGACAGACAGAACACCGGGGAGCTGTTTTTT.

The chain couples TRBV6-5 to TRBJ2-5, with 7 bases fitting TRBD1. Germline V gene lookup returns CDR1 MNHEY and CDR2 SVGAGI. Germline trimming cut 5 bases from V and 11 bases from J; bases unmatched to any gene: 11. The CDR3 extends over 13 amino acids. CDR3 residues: CASSQQGVGEQYF. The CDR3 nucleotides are TGTGCCAGCAGTCAGCAGGGGGTCGGGGAGCAGTACTTC.

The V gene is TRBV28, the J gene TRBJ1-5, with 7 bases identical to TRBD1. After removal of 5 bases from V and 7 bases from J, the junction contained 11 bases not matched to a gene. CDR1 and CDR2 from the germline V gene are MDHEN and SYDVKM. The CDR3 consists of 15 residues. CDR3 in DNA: TGTGCCAGCAGTGCCGACAGGGCAAGGGGGCAGCCCCAGCATTTT. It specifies CASSADRARGQPQHF.

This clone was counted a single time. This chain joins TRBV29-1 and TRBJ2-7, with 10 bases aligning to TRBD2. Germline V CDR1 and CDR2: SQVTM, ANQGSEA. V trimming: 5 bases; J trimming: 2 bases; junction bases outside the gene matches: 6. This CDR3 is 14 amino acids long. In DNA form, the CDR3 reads TGCAGCGTTACCTCTAGCGGGAGTACCTACGAGCAGTACTTC. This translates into CSVTSSGSTYEQYF.

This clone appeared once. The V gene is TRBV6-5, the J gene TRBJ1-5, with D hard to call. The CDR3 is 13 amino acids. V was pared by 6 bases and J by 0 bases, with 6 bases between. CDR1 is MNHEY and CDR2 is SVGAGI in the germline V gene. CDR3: CASSQDSNQPQHF. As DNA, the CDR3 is TGTGCCAGCAGCCAGGATAGCAATCAGCCCCAGCATTTT.

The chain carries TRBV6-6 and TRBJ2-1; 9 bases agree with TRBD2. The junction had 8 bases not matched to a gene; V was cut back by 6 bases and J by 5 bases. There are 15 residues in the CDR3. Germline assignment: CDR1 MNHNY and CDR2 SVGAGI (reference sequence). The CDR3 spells CASSPGTSSHNEQFF. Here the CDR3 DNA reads TGTGCCAGCAGCCCCGGGACTAGCTCTCACAATGAGCAGTTCTTC.

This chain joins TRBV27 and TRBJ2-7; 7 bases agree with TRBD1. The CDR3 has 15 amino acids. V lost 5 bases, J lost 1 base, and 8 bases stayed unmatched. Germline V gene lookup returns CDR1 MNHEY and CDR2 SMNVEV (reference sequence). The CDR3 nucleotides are TGTGCCAGCAGTGGTAGGGGACAGTTGTCCTACGAGCAGTACTTC. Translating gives CASSGRGQLSYEQYF.

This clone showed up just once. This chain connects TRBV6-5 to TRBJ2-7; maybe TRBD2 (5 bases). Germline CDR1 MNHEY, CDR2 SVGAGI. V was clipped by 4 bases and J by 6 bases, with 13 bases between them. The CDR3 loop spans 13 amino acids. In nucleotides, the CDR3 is TGTGCCAGCAGTTCCGATCAAGAGGGCGAGCAGTACTTC. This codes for CASSSDQEGEQYF.

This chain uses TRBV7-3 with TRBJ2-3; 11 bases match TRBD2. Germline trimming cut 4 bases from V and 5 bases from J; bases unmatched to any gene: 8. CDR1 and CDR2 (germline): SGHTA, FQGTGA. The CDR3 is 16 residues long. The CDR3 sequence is CASSSLAGGKEDTQYF. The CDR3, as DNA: TGTGCCAGCAGCTCCCTAGCGGGAGGCAAGGAAGATACGCAGTATTTT.